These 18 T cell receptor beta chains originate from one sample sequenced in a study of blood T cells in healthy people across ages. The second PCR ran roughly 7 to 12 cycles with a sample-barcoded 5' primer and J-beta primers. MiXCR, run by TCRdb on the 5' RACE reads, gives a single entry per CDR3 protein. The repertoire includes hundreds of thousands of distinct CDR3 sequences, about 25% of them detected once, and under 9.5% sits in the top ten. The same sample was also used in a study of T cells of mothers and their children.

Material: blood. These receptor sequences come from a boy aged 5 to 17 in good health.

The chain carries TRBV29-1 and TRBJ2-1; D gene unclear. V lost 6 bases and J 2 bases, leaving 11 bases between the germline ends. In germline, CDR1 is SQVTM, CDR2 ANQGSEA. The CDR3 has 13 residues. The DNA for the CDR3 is TGCAGCGTCCCTAGGAACCCCTACAATGAGCAGTTCTTC. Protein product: CSVPRNPYNEQFF.

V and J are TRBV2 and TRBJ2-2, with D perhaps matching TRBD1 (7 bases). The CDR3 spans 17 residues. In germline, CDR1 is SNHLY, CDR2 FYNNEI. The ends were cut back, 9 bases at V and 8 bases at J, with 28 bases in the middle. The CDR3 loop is CARGRDREESLKGELFF. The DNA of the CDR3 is TGTGCCAGAGGACGTGACAGGGAGGAAAGCTTAAAGGGGGAGCTGTTTTTT.

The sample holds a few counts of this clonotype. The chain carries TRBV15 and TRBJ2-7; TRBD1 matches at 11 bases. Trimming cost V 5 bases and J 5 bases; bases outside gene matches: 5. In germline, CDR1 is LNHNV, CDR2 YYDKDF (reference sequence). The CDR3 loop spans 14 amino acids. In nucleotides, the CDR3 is TGTGCCACCAGCCCCAGGACAGGGGGCAACGAGCAGTACTTC. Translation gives CATSPRTGGNEQYF.

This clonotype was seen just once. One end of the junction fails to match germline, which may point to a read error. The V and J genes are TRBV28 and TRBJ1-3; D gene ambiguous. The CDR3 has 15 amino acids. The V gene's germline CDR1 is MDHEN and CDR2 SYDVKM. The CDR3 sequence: CASSLLSLAGNAIYF. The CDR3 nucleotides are TGTGCCAGCAGTTTACTGAGTCTCGCTGGAAACGCCATATATTTT. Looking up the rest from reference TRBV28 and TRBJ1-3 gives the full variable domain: DVKVTQSSRYLVKRTGEKVFLECVQDMDHENMFWYRQDPGLGLRLIYFSYDVKMKEKGDIPEGYSVSREKKERFSLILESASTNQTSMYLCASSLLSLAGNAIYFGEGSWLTVV.

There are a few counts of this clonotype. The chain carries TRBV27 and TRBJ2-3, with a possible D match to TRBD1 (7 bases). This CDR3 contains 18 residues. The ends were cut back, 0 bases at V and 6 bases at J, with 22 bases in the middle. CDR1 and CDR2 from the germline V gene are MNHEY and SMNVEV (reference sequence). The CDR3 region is CASSLSGGQLNMGDTQYF. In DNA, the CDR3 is TGTGCCAGCAGTTTATCGGGGGGACAGCTAAACATGGGGGATACGCAGTATTTT.

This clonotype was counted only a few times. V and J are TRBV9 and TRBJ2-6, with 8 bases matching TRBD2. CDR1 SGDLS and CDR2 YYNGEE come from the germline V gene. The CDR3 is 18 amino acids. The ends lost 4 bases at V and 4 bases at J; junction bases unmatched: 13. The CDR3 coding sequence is TGTGCCAGCAGCACCAGGACTAGCAGGAGCTCCGGGGCCAACGTCCTGACTTTC. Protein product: CASSTRTSRSSGANVLTF.

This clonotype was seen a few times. The CDR3 protein is CASRGTSGGPAYNEQFF. The CDR3 DNA is TGTGCCAGCAGAGGGACTAGCGGGGGGCCAGCATACAATGAGCAGTTCTTC. The chain uses TRBV2 and TRBJ2-1, with 15 bases identical to TRBD2. CDR3 size: 17 residues. The V segment lost 6 bases and the J segment 4 bases; nucleotides outside the gene matches: 7. The germline V gene encodes CDR1 SNHLY and CDR2 FYNNEI.

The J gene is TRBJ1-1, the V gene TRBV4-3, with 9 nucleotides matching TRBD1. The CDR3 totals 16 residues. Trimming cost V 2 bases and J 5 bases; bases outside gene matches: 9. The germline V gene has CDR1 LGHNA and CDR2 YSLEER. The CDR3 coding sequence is TGCGCCAGCAGCCAACTACAGGGGGCTACGGAAACTGAAGCTTTCTTT. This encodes CASSQLQGATETEAFF.

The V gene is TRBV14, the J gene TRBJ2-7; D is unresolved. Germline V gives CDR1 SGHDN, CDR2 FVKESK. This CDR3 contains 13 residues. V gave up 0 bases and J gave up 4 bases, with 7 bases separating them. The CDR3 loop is CASSQELFYEQYF. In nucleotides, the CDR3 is TGTGCCAGCAGCCAAGAGCTCTTTTACGAGCAGTACTTC.

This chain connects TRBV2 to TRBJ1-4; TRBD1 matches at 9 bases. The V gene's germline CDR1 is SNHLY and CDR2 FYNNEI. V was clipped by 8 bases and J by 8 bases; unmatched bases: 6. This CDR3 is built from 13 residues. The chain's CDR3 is CASGGQGGEKLFF. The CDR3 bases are TGTGCCAGCGGGGGACAGGGTGGGGAAAAACTGTTTTTT. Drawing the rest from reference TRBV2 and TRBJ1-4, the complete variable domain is EPEVTQTPSHQVTQMGQEVILRCVPISNHLYFYWYRQILGQKVEFLVSFYNNEISEKSEIFDDQFSVERPDGSNFTLKIRSTKLEDSAMYFCASGGQGGEKLFFGSGTQLSVL.

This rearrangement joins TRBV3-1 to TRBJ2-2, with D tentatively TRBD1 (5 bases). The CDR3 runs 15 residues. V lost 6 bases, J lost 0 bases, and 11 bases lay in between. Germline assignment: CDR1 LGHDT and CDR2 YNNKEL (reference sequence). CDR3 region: CASRDGATNTGELFF. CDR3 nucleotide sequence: TGTGCCAGCAGAGATGGGGCCACGAACACCGGGGAGCTGTTTTTT.

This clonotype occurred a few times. The CDR3 bases are TGTGCCAGCAGTTTAACGCTGGGGGCAGGGTCCTTGGGCAATCAGCCCCAGCATTTT. Residues: CASSLTLGAGSLGNQPQHF. This chain uses TRBV12-3 or TRBV12-4 with TRBJ1-5; a weak D match, TRBD1 (6 bases). The CDR3 runs to 19 residues. V lost 2 bases and J 2 bases, leaving 22 bases between the germline ends.

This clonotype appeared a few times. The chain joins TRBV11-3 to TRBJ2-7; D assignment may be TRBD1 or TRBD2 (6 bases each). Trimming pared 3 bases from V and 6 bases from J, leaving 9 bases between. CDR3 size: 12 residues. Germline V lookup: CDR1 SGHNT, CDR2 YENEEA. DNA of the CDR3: TGTGCCAGCAGCTTCGGAGGGGGCGAGCAGTACTTC. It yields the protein CASSFGGGEQYF. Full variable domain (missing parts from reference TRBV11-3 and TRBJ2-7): EAGVVQSPRYKIIEKKQPVAFWCNPISGHNTLYWYLQNLGQGPELLIRYENEEAVDDSQLPKDRFSAERLKGVDSTLKIQPAELGDSAVYLCASSFGGGEQYFGPGTRLTVT.

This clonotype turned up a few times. CDR3 nucleotides: TGTGCCAGCAACTTCAACCGGGACAGTACTTACGAGCAGTACTTC. Residues: CASNFNRDSTYEQYF. This chain joins TRBV6-2 or TRBV6-3 and TRBJ2-1; 7 bases fit TRBD1. The DNA matches TRBJ2-7 better at its end, which makes the J call doubtful. CDR1 and CDR2 from the germline V gene are MNHEY and SVGEGT. CDR3 length: 15 amino acids.

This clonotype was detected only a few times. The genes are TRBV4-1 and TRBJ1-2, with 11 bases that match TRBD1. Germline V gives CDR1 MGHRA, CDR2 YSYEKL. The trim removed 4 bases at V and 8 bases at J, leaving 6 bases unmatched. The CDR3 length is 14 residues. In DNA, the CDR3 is TGCGCCAGCAGCCTCAGGACAGGGGGCCTCGGCTACACCTTC. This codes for CASSLRTGGLGYTF.

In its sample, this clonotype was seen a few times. The CDR3 loop is CASSSEAPGTEAFF. DNA of the CDR3: TGCGCCAGCAGCTCAGAAGCCCCTGGGACTGAAGCTTTCTTT. The chain joins TRBV5-1 to TRBJ1-1; D not resolved. The CDR3 spans 14 residues. The V end was cut by 3 bases, the J end by 5 bases, with 14 bases between. Germline loops: CDR1 SGHRS, CDR2 YFSETQ.

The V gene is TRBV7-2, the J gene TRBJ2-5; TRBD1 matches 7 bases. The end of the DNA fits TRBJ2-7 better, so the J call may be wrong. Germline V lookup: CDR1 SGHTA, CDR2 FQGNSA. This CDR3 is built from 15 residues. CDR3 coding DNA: TGTGCCAGCAGCAAGCCGGGACAGTCTTACTACGAGCAGTACTTC. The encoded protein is CASSKPGQSYYEQYF.

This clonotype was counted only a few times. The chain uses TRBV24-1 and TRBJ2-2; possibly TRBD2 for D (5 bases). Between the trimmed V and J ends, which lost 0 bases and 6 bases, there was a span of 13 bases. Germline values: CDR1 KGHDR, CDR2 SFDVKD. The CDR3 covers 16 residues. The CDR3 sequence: CATSDLIGEKAGELFF. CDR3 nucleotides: TGTGCCACCAGTGATTTGATCGGGGAAAAGGCCGGGGAGCTGTTTTTT.